Listed below are T cell receptor beta chains from one sample, sequenced in a study of control samples from healthy donors and cancer patients. TCRdb's table, derived via immunoSEQ multiplex PCR, lists solely in-frame clones and lacks some. This table holds 60,000 to 65,000 clones, approximately 85% found once. Sequencing input: blood. The receptor set was obtained from a man aged 35 to 55 in good health. CDR3s include the opening cysteine and the closing phenylalanine or tryptophan. Fields, in order: CDR3 protein, V gene, CDR3 length, J gene.

CDR3: CASSLVGQSNYGYTF
V: TRBV5-6
length: 15
J: TRBJ1-2

CDR3: CAIRRGESSYNEQFF
V: TRBV10-3
length: 15
J: TRBJ2-1

CDR3: CAIGKTGTSGTDTQYF
V: TRBV10-3
length: 16
J: TRBJ2-3

CDR3: CASSYGTGSGYTF
V: TRBV6-5
length: 13
J: TRBJ1-2

CDR3: CASRPQGNYGYTF
V: TRBV28
length: 13
J: TRBJ1-2

CDR3: CASSSRSSYNSPLHF
V: TRBV19
length: 15
J: TRBJ1-6

CDR3: CASSYSWDYEQYF
V: TRBV6-5
length: 13
J: TRBJ2-7

CDR3: CASSSWGGTEAFF
V: TRBV19
length: 13
J: TRBJ1-1

CDR3: CASSDGQGGTEAFF
V: TRBV6-4
length: 14
J: TRBJ1-1

CDR3: CASSQDNYGYTF
V: TRBV3-1/TRBV3-2
length: 12
J: TRBJ1-2

CDR3: CASSYVRGTEQFF
V: TRBV5-1
length: 13
J: TRBJ2-1

CDR3: CASSPGTGRNQPQHF
V: TRBV28
length: 15
J: TRBJ1-5

CDR3: CASSLGTGTAFF
V: TRBV9
length: 12
J: TRBJ1-1

CDR3: CASSLGGGGGPLYGYTF
V: TRBV7-2
length: 17
J: TRBJ1-2

CDR3: CASSSSVYGYTF
V: TRBV12-3/TRBV12-4
length: 12
J: TRBJ1-2

CDR3: CASSEDRGRLSGNTIYF
V: TRBV7-2
length: 17
J: TRBJ1-3

CDR3: CASSERQGLSTEAFF
V: TRBV6-1
length: 15
J: TRBJ1-1

CDR3: CASSQEILGYGYTF
V: TRBV4-3
length: 14
J: TRBJ1-2

CDR3: CASGQGRDQPQHF
V: TRBV19
length: 13
J: TRBJ1-5